The 29 T cell receptor beta chains below all came from one sample that was sequenced in a study of CD8 T cells in ankylosing spondylitis. One entry per CDR3 protein, called by TCRdb with MiXCR from the 5' RACE reads. This table holds approximately 140,000 distinct CDR3 sequences, 6.5% to 8.5% found once. What was sequenced was synovial fluid, either unsorted or a sorted T cell fraction (not recorded which). These receptors all stem from a male donor with ankylosing spondylitis.

There are many counts of this clonotype. This rearrangement joins TRBV7-2 to TRBJ1-1; a possible D gene is TRBD1 (6 bases). V lost 4 bases to trimming and J lost 10 bases, with 13 bases between them. This CDR3 spans 12 amino acids. CDR1 SGHTA and CDR2 FQGNSA come from the germline V gene. The CDR3 region has the DNA TGTGCCAGCAGCTGGGACACTAGTGGAGCTTTCTTT. Residues: CASSWDTSGAFF. The full variable domain, completed using reference TRBV7-2 and TRBJ1-1, is GAGVSQSPSNKVTEKGKDVELRCDPISGHTALYWYRQSLGQGLEFLIYFQGNSAPDKSGLPSDRFSAERTGGSVSTLTIQRTQQEDSAVYLCASSWDTSGAFFGQGTRLTVV.

This clonotype showed up many times. The chain joins TRBV20-1 to TRBJ1-2; TRBD1 aligns across 8 bases. The CDR3 runs to 13 residues. Germline V gene lookup returns CDR1 DFQATT and CDR2 SNEGSKA (reference sequence). V was clipped by 3 bases and J by 10 bases; unmatched bases: 10. CDR3 DNA sequence: TGCAGTGCTAGTTCAGGACAGGGTACGGTCTACACCTTC. It is translated as CSASSGQGTVYTF.

In this sample, this clonotype turned up many times. This rearrangement joins TRBV7-2 to TRBJ1-1; TRBD1 aligns across 9 bases. Germline-derived CDR1 and CDR2 are SGHTA and FQGNSA. The CDR3 covers 15 residues. Unmatched junction bases numbered 4, after V lost 1 base and J lost 4 bases. The CDR3 region is CASSLGGQGGTEAFF. CDR3 DNA: TGTGCCAGCAGCTTAGGGGGACAGGGTGGCACTGAAGCTTTCTTT.

Concerning this clonotype itself: This may be a read error: a much more frequent sequence differs by one nucleotide. It is likely a read error, because the conserved phenylalanine at the end of the CDR3 is missing. V and J are TRBV20-1 and TRBJ1-6; D possibly corresponds to TRBD1 (6 bases). Deletions cut 5 bases from V and 6 bases from J, with 14 bases between. The CDR3 covers 14 residues. Germline CDR1 is DFQATT and CDR2 is SNEGSKA (reference sequence). The CDR3 here is CSALGQIVNSPLHL. DNA of the CDR3: TGCAGTGCTCTTGGACAGATAGTTAATTCACCCCTCCACCTT.

This clonotype appeared many times. The chain couples TRBV29-1 to TRBJ1-1; D is undetermined. The CDR3 loop spans 12 amino acids. Germline V gives CDR1 SQVTM, CDR2 ANQGSEA. V was pared by 7 bases and J by 0 bases, with 9 bases between. The chain's CDR3 is CSAVHLNTEAFF. The CDR3 nucleotides read TGCAGCGCCGTTCACCTGAACACTGAAGCTTTCTTT.

The chain uses TRBV7-2 and TRBJ2-2; D is possibly TRBD2 (6 bases). This CDR3 spans 16 amino acids. Per the germline V gene, CDR1 is SGHTA and CDR2 is FQGNSA. V lost 6 bases to trimming and J lost 4 bases, with 18 bases between them. The CDR3 DNA sequence: TGTGCCAGCAGTTCGAGCGGGTCATACGGCACCGGGGAGCTGTTTTTT. Residues: CASSSSGSYGTGELFF.

In its sample, this clonotype was seen many times. V is TRBV6-2 or TRBV6-3 and J is TRBJ2-7, with 8 nucleotides matching TRBD2. V lost 5 bases, J lost 5 bases, and 8 bases stayed unmatched. The CDR3 covers 14 residues. Per germline, CDR1 MNHEY and CDR2 SVGEGT. CDR3 in amino acids: CASSPAGEKDEQYF. The CDR3 coding sequence is TGTGCCAGCAGTCCAGCGGGAGAAAAGGACGAGCAGTACTTC.

This clonotype was seen repeatedly, ten times or more. This chain uses TRBV20-1 with TRBJ1-1; 7 positions agree with TRBD1. V lost 6 bases and J lost 4; bases outside the gene matches: 11. From germline, CDR1 is DFQATT and CDR2 SNEGSKA (reference sequence). This CDR3 region has 14 residues. CDR3 residues: CSAPSRQGGTEAFF. For the CDR3, the DNA is TGCAGTGCACCCTCGAGACAGGGCGGCACTGAAGCTTTCTTT.

This clonotype was counted at least ten times. The CDR3 here is CASGTSSLGNEQFF. DNA for the CDR3: TGCGCCAGCGGGACTAGCAGTTTGGGAAATGAGCAGTTCTTC. The V and J genes are TRBV10-2 and TRBJ2-1; TRBD2 matches at 9 bases. Losses at the gene ends were 8 bases for V and 7 bases for J; bases not matched to a gene: 9. The CDR3 is 14 amino acids. The germline V gene has CDR1 WSHSY and CDR2 SAAADI.

The J gene is TRBJ2-2, the V gene TRBV11-3; no clear D. Germline loops: CDR1 SGHNT, CDR2 YENEEA. Trimming left V 5 bases short and J 7 bases short, with 11 bases between. The CDR3 totals 13 residues. CDR3 bases: TGTGCCAGCAGCGTCGAGCTGGGCGGGGAGCTGTTTTTT. This codes for CASSVELGGELFF. Looking up the rest from reference TRBV11-3 and TRBJ2-2 gives the full variable domain: EAGVVQSPRYKIIEKKQPVAFWCNPISGHNTLYWYLQNLGQGPELLIRYENEEAVDDSQLPKDRFSAERLKGVDSTLKIQPAELGDSAVYLCASSVELGGELFFGEGSRLTVL.

This clonotype came up many times. The chain combines TRBV19 with TRBJ1-2; D unclear. Germline V gene data show CDR1 as LNHDA and CDR2 as SQIVND (reference sequence). The CDR3 spans 11 residues. Trimming stripped 6 bases from V and 4 bases from J, with 6 bases between. CDR3 sequence reads: CASRRTYGYTF. Here the CDR3 DNA reads TGTGCCAGTAGACGGACCTATGGCTACACCTTC.

This clonotype was seen repeatedly, ten times or more. This chain connects TRBV7-2 to TRBJ2-5; no clear D gene. V lost 1 base, J lost 4 bases, and 7 bases lay in between. This CDR3 contains 13 residues. Germline lookup yields CDR1 SGHTA and CDR2 FQGNSA. CDR3 sequence: CASSLGEAETQYF. The CDR3 DNA is TGTGCCAGCAGCTTAGGGGAAGCAGAGACCCAGTACTTC.

The genes are TRBV20-1 and TRBJ2-7; D is possibly TRBD1 (5 bases). V lost 1 base and J 6 bases, leaving 13 bases between the germline ends. In germline, CDR1 is DFQATT, CDR2 SNEGSKA (reference sequence). This CDR3 spans 13 amino acids. CDR3: CSARVTQGGEQYF. CDR3 bases: TGCAGTGCTAGAGTTACTCAGGGTGGCGAGCAGTACTTC.

V and J are TRBV7-9 and TRBJ1-2; the D gene is possibly TRBD1 (5 bases). Germline CDR1 is SEHNR and CDR2 is FQNEAQ (reference sequence). CDR3 length equals 14 residues. Between the trimmed V and J ends, which lost 5 bases and 5 bases, there was a span of 15 bases. The CDR3 here is CASSETEDRYGYTF. CDR3 DNA: TGTGCCAGCAGCGAGACCGAAGACAGATATGGCTACACCTTC.

This clonotype has more than one count but fewer than ten. A read error is possible here, since a much larger clone lies one base away. The chain links TRBV2 to TRBJ2-1; D is perhaps TRBD1 (5 bases). The V gene's germline CDR1 is SNHLY and CDR2 FYNNEI. The V end lost 5 bases, the J end lost 3 bases, and 8 bases lay between the germline ends. The CDR3 is 13 residues long. CDR3 nucleotide sequence: TGTGCCAGCAGTCGGCAGGGCTACAATGAGCAGTTCTTC. This codes for CASSRQGYNEQFF.

In this sample, this clonotype turned up many times. CDR3 DNA sequence: TGTGCCAGCAGACCGGGACTAGCGGGAGACAATGAGCAGTTCTTC. It codes for CASRPGLAGDNEQFF. The chain carries TRBV2 and TRBJ2-1, with 14 bases lining up with TRBD2. The CDR3 sequence is 15 residues long. V was clipped by 6 bases and J by 5 bases; unmatched bases: 3. Per germline, CDR1 SNHLY and CDR2 FYNNEI.

This chain links TRBV3-1 with TRBJ2-3; no firm D call. CDR3 length: 13 amino acids. The germline V gene has CDR1 LGHDT and CDR2 YNNKEL (reference sequence). V lost 2 bases and J 5 bases, leaving 8 bases between the germline ends. CDR3 in DNA: TGTGCCAGCAGCCAATCCCTGGGAGATACGCAGTATTTT. Residues: CASSQSLGDTQYF.

In this sample, this clonotype turned up many times. V and J are TRBV5-1 and TRBJ1-2; TRBD1 aligns across 8 bases. Germline loops: CDR1 SGHRS, CDR2 YFSETQ. V trimming: 4 bases; J trimming: 6 bases; junction bases outside the gene matches: 5. The CDR3 length is 13 residues. This chain's CDR3 is CASSPRGRHGYTF. The CDR3 nucleotides read TGCGCCAGCAGCCCCAGGGGGCGGCATGGCTACACCTTC.

The chain recombines TRBV30 with TRBJ1-5; D unclear. This CDR3 has 13 amino acids. V shed 4 bases and J shed 0 bases, with 7 bases lying between them. Germline V gene sequence: CDR1 GTSNPN, CDR2 SVGIG (reference sequence). The CDR3 is CAWTSNSNQPQHF. DNA of the CDR3: TGTGCCTGGACATCAAATAGCAATCAGCCCCAGCATTTT. The whole variable domain, filled in from reference TRBV30 and TRBJ1-5, reads SQTIHQWPATLVQPVGSPLSLECTVEGTSNPNLYWYRQAAGRGLQLLFYSVGIGQISSEVPQNLSASRPQDRQFILSSKKLLLSDSGFYLCAWTSNSNQPQHFGDGTRLSIL.

This chain connects TRBV20-1 to TRBJ2-2; D not resolved. The ends were cut back, 3 bases at V and 6 bases at J, with 14 bases in the middle. The CDR3 contains 14 residues. The germline gives CDR1 DFQATT, CDR2 SNEGSKA (reference sequence). CDR3 sequence (DNA): TGCAGTGCTAGCTGGACGCCTAGTCCCGGGGAGCTGTTTTTT. As protein: CSASWTPSPGELFF.

A few counts support this clonotype. A read error may account for a junction end that differs from germline. The chain couples TRBV7-7 to TRBJ2-5; 10 positions match TRBD2. The CDR3 has 13 amino acids. The germline CDR1 and CDR2 sequences are SSHAT and FNYEAQ (reference sequence). As DNA, the CDR3 is TGTGCTAGCAGCCCAGCGGGAGGGGAGACCCAGTACTTC. It specifies CASSPAGGETQYF. Variable domain in full (rest from reference TRBV7-7 and TRBJ2-5): GAGVSQSPRYKVTKRGQDVTLRCDPISSHATLYWYQQALGQGPEFLTYFNYEAQPDKSGLPSDRFSAERPEGSISTLTIQRTEQRDSAMYRCASSPAGGETQYFGPGTRLLVL.

The chain recombines TRBV4-3 with TRBJ1-1; 8 nucleotides line up with TRBD1. The CDR3 extends over 16 amino acids. Losses at the gene ends were 4 bases for V and 5 bases for J; bases not matched to a gene: 12. Per the germline V gene, CDR1 is LGHNA and CDR2 is YSLEER. For the CDR3, the DNA is TGCGCCAGCAGCCTCAGACCGACAGGGGAACGAACTGAAGCTTTCTTT. Translation gives CASSLRPTGERTEAFF.

This clonotype was recorded many times. The chain carries TRBV11-2 and TRBJ1-4; 7 nucleotides match TRBD1. The CDR3 has 13 amino acids. The germline gives CDR1 SGHAT, CDR2 FQNNGV. V shed 5 bases and J 13 bases; nucleotides not matched to a gene: 10. The CDR3 nucleotides are TGTGCCAGCAGCCCGTACACACAGGGGATACTGTTTTTT. Its translation: CASSPYTQGILFF.

This clonotype was recorded many times. The chain has TRBV10-3 and TRBJ1-5; D is possibly TRBD1 (5 bases). Germline assignment: CDR1 ENHRY and CDR2 SYGVKD. Trimming stripped 10 bases from V and 3 bases from J, with 13 bases between. CDR3 length equals 13 residues. DNA of the CDR3: TGTGCCACGGCCGCGGGGCTCAATCAGCCCCAGCATTTT. It is translated as CATAAGLNQPQHF.

This clonotype was picked up many times. J is TRBJ2-1 and V is TRBV20-1; the D is unclear. The germline V gene has CDR1 DFQATT and CDR2 SNEGSKA (reference sequence). The V gene lost 1 base and the J gene lost 9 bases, with 10 bases spanning the gap. The CDR3 is 12 amino acids. For the CDR3, the DNA is TGCAGTGCTAGAGGTTTTTGGGGTGAGCAGTTCTTC. Protein product: CSARGFWGEQFF.

To note about this clonotype: Possible read error: a much larger clone is one base away. The chain joins TRBV2 to TRBJ1-1; D is unresolved. Trimming removed 9 bases at V and 5 bases at J, with 19 bases between. In germline, CDR1 is SNHLY, CDR2 FYNNEI. The CDR3 length is 14 residues. The CDR3 spells CASRWRPRGTEAFF. The CDR3 DNA reads TGTGCCAGTCGATGGAGACCCCGAGGGACTGAAGCTTTCTTT.

This clonotype was recorded at least ten times. The chain is built from TRBV12-3 or TRBV12-4 and TRBJ1-1; D possibly corresponds to TRBD1 (5 bases). The CDR3 totals 13 residues. V lost 6 bases, J lost 4 bases, and 12 bases lay in between. CDR3 in DNA: TGTGCCAGCAGCCCCAGGGCGATCACTGAAGCTTTCTTT. Translation gives CASSPRAITEAFF.

Ten or more counts support this clonotype. The gene calls are TRBV7-2 and TRBJ2-1, with 13 bases fitting TRBD2. The CDR3 consists of 16 residues. V lost 6 bases, J lost 7 bases, and 9 bases stayed unmatched. Germline assignment: CDR1 SGHTA and CDR2 FQGNSA. CDR3: CASSSAGGLAGNEQFF. CDR3 nucleotide sequence: TGTGCCAGCAGTTCCGCAGGGGGACTAGCGGGAAATGAGCAGTTCTTC. The whole variable domain, remainder taken from reference TRBV7-2 and TRBJ2-1, is GAGVSQSPSNKVTEKGKDVELRCDPISGHTALYWYRQSLGQGLEFLIYFQGNSAPDKSGLPSDRFSAERTGGSVSTLTIQRTQQEDSAVYLCASSSAGGLAGNEQFFGPGTRLTVL.

This clonotype was detected many times. This chain joins TRBV2 and TRBJ2-1; a weak D match, TRBD1 (7 bases). CDR3 length equals 14 residues. CDR1 is SNHLY and CDR2 is FYNNEI in the germline V gene. Trimming shortened V by 7 bases and J by 7 bases, and 17 bases separated the two germline ends. Here the CDR3 DNA reads TGTGCCAGCATCCCGAGCAGGGGGAGGAATGAGCAGTTCTTC. This translates into CASIPSRGRNEQFF.